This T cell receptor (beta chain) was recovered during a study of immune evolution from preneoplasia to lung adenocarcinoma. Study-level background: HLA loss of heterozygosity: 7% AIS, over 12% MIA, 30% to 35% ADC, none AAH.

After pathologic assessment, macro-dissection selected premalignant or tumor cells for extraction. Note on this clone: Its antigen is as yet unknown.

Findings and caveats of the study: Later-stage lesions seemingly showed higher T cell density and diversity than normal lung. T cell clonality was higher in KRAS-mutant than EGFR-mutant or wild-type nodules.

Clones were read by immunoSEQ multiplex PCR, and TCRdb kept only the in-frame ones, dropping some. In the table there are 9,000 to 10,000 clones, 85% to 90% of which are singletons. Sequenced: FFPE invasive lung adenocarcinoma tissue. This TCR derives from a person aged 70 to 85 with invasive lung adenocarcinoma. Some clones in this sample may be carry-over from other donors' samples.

The CDR3 region has the DNA TGTGCCACGGGGACGGCCAACTATGGCTACACCTTC. Protein: CATGTANYGYTF. The gene calls are TRBV2 and TRBJ1-2; possible D gene TRBD1, 5 bases. The length of the CDR3 is 12 residues. Per the germline V gene, CDR1 is SNHLY and CDR2 is FYNNEI. V shed 10 bases and J shed 2 bases, with 11 bases lying between them.